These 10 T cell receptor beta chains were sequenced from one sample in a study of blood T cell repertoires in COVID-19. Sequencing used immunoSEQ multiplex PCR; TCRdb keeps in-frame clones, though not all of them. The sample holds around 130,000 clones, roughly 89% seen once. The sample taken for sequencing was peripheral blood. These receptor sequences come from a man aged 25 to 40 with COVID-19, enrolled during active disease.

The CDR3 bases are TGTGCCAGTAGGACTACTAGCGGGAAAAATGAGCAGTTCTTC. Amino acids: CASRTTSGKNEQFF. The chain recombines TRBV19 with TRBJ2-1; 10 bases match TRBD2. Germline trimming cut 6 bases from V and 7 bases from J; bases unmatched to any gene: 6. The CDR3 spans 14 residues. The germline V gene has CDR1 LNHDA and CDR2 SQIVND (reference sequence).

This chain's CDR3 is CASRSSTGQHYNEQFF. CDR3 nucleotide sequence: TGTGCCAGCAGATCCTCTACAGGGCAACACTACAATGAGCAGTTCTTC. The J gene is TRBJ2-1, the V gene TRBV2; the D gene is possibly TRBD1 (6 bases). The germline CDR1 and CDR2 sequences are SNHLY and FYNNEI. The germline V and J ends were trimmed by 6 bases and 3 bases, with 18 bases remaining between them. This CDR3 comprises 16 residues.

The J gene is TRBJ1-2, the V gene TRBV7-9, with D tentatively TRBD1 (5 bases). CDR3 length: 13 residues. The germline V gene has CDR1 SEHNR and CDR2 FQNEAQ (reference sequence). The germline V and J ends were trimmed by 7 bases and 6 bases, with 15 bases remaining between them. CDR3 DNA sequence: TGTGCCAGCACCCCCCGGGGGGATCATGGCTACACCTTC. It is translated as CASTPRGDHGYTF. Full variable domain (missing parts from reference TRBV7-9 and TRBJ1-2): DTGVSQNPRHKITKRGQNVTFRCDPISEHNRLYWYRQTLGQGPEFLTYFQNEAQLEKSRLLSDRFSAERPKGSFSTLEIQRTEQGDSAMYLCASTPRGDHGYTFGSGTRLTVV.

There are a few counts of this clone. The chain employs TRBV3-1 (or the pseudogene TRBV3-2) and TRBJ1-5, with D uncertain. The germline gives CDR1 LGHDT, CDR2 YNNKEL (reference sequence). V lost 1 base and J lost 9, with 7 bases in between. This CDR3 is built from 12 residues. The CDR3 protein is CASSQAPGPQHF. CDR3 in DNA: TGTGCCAGCAGCCAAGCTCCGGGGCCCCAGCATTTT.

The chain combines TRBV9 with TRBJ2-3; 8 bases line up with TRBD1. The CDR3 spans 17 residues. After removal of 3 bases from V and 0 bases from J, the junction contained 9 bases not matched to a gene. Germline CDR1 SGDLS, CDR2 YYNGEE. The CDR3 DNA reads TGTGCCAGCAGCGCCTCTTCAGGGGGCCTTAGCACAGATACGCAGTATTTT. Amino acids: CASSASSGGLSTDTQYF.

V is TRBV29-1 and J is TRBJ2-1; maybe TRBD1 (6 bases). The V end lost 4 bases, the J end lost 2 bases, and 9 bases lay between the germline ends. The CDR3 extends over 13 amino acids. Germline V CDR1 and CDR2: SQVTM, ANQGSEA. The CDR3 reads CSVVPGAYNEQFF. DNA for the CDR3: TGCAGCGTTGTCCCAGGGGCCTACAATGAGCAGTTCTTC.

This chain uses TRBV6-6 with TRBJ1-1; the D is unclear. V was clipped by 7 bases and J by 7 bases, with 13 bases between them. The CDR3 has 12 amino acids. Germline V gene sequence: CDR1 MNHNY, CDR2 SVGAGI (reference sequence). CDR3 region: CASNEPGFEAFF. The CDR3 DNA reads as TGTGCCAGCAACGAGCCGGGGTTTGAAGCTTTCTTT.

In DNA, the CDR3 is TGTGCCAGCAGCCCCAACACAGGGGGCGGCACCGGGGAGCTGTTTTTT. Protein: CASSPNTGGGTGELFF. The V gene is TRBV3-1 (or the pseudogene TRBV3-2), the J gene TRBJ2-2, with 9 bases matching TRBD1. Germline V gene sequence: CDR1 LGHDT, CDR2 YNNKEL (reference sequence). This CDR3 is built from 16 residues. V dropped 4 bases and J dropped 4; count of bases not matched to a gene: 7.

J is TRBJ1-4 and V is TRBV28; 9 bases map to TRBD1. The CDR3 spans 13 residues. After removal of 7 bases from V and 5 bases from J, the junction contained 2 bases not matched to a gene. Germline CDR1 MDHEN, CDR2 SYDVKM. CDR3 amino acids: CASIGTGNEKLFF. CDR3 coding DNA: TGTGCCAGCATCGGGACAGGGAATGAAAAACTGTTTTTT.

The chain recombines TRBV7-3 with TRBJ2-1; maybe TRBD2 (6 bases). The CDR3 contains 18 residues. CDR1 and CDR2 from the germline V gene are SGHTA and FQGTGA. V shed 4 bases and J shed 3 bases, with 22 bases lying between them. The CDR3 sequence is CASSYSMEGKRGYNEQFF. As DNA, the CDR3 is TGTGCCAGCAGCTACTCAATGGAGGGGAAGAGGGGCTACAATGAGCAGTTCTTC.